This TCR beta chain derives from a study of blood T cell repertoires in COVID-19. On the study more broadly: Acute and convalescent COVID-19 samples came from the United States, Italy and Spain.

The assay was immunoSEQ multiplex PCR, and TCRdb's table has in-frame clones only and misses some. The sample gives almost 100,000 clones, around nine tenths of which show up once; approximately 10% is in the top ten. Germline assignment: CDR1 SNHLY and CDR2 FYNNEI. This CDR3 spans 16 amino acids. The V gene lost 5 bases and the J gene lost 3 bases, with 16 bases spanning the gap. What was sequenced was peripheral blood. This sequence joins TRBV2 and TRBJ1-4; D is perhaps TRBD1 (6 bases). This sequence was found in a man aged 50 to 60 with acute or convalescent COVID-19. The CDR3 DNA follows: TGTGCCAGCAGTCGCATACCAGGGGCGTCTAATGAAAAACTGTTTTTT. Amino acid sequence: CASSRIPGASNEKLFF.